This note documents a single T cell receptor beta chain sequence. Per the original methods: Amplification of reference gene primers was used by the study to estimate nucleated cell counts. Using immunoSEQ multiplex PCR, the repertoire was profiled, and TCRdb retains in-frame clones only, with some absent. The DNA gave D and trimming, while V, J and clone size come from that table. The repertoire holds over 250,000 clones, with 82% as singletons. These data come from a study of blood T cell repertoires in COVID-19. Per the germline V gene, CDR1 is GTSNPN and CDR2 is SVGIG (reference sequence). Trimming removed 0 bases from V and 5 bases from J; junction bases left unmatched: 13. CDR3 length: 18 amino acids. All enrollees were roughly 18 to 100 years old and from under 25 US areas. Cohorts were determined from participant-reported clinical history.

The sequenced sample consisted of PBMCs or T cells enriched from blood (not recorded which). The sequence came from a man in his forties who had been exposed to COVID-19. V is TRBV30 and J is TRBJ2-7, with 13 bases that match TRBD2. This chain's CDR3 is CAWSVTSGRAVAKDEQYF. CDR3 DNA sequence: TGTGCCTGGAGTGTAACTAGCGGGAGGGCCGTGGCTAAGGACGAGCAGTACTTC.